The 23 T cell receptor beta chains below come from one sample, sequenced in a study of spatial heterogeneity in lung cancer. TCRdb ran MiXCR on the 5' RACE reads and lists one entry per CDR3 protein. The sample comprises roughly 5,100 distinct CDR3 sequences, around 7.7% of which are singletons, and 35% to 50% rests with the top ten. Their cognate antigens are unknown. This sample's time point: sample taken at primary tumor resection. General study results and limits: The number of expanded tumor alpha and beta chains correlated with mutation number.

Specimen: lung tumor tissue, collected at surgery. The receptors derive from a male donor with early-stage non-small cell lung cancer.

This clonotype was observed many times. The chain has TRBV10-2 and TRBJ1-2; D possibly corresponds to TRBD1 (6 bases). This CDR3 has 14 residues. CDR1 is WSHSY and CDR2 is SAAADI in the germline V gene. V dropped 6 bases and J dropped 4 bases, with 15 bases sitting between them. CDR3 protein: CASSPNREGYGYTF. The CDR3 DNA is TGCGCCAGCAGCCCAAACAGGGAAGGCTATGGCTACACCTTC.

This clonotype was observed at least ten times. The chain joins TRBV29-1 to TRBJ1-1; D might be TRBD1 (6 bases). Trimming stripped 4 bases from V and 2 bases from J, with 11 bases between. This CDR3 region has 13 residues. CDR1 is SQVTM and CDR2 is ANQGSEA in the germline V gene. CDR3 region: CSVAQGLNTEAFF. The CDR3 bases are TGCAGCGTTGCTCAGGGGCTTAACACTGAAGCTTTCTTT.

This clonotype is medium-sized (0.01 to 0.1%) by share. The chain recombines TRBV20-1 with TRBJ1-2; D gene ambiguous. The germline V gene encodes CDR1 DFQATT and CDR2 SNEGSKA (reference sequence). V lost 3 bases and J lost 2, with 10 bases in between. This CDR3 has 13 amino acids. As DNA, the CDR3 is TGCAGTGCTAGTCCTCGGGGAAACTATGGCTACACCTTC. As protein: CSASPRGNYGYTF.

This sequence joins TRBV29-1 and TRBJ2-7; 9 nucleotides line up with TRBD1. The germline gives CDR1 SQVTM, CDR2 ANQGSEA. The CDR3 sequence is 14 residues long. The V gene end was trimmed by 5 bases and the J gene end by 2 bases; junction bases not matched to a gene: 7. The CDR3 loop reads CSVLGQGPAYEQYF. The CDR3 DNA reads TGCAGCGTTTTAGGACAGGGGCCTGCCTACGAGCAGTACTTC.

In its sample, this clonotype was seen a few times. This chain uses TRBV18 with TRBJ2-7; D remains unclear. Germline V lookup: CDR1 KGHSH, CDR2 LQKENI. CDR3 length equals 14 residues. V gave up 6 bases and J gave up 0 bases, with 12 bases separating them. CDR3 nucleotide sequence: TGTGCCAGCTCGCTAGACGGCCCCTCCTACGAGCAGTACTTC. As protein: CASSLDGPSYEQYF.

This clonotype has just a few counts. The chain employs TRBV6-2 or TRBV6-3 and TRBJ2-7; D uncertain. V gave up 8 bases and J gave up 0 bases, with 17 bases separating them. This CDR3 is 15 amino acids long. Germline lookup yields CDR1 MNHEY and CDR2 SVGEGT. The CDR3: CASEPEGWSSYEQYF. The DNA of the CDR3 is TGTGCCAGCGAGCCCGAAGGGTGGAGCTCCTACGAGCAGTACTTC.

This clonotype came up a few times. The J gene is TRBJ2-1, the V gene TRBV9; the D is unclear. The germline V gene encodes CDR1 SGDLS and CDR2 YYNGEE. The V gene lost 3 bases and the J gene lost 6 bases, with 13 bases spanning the gap. This CDR3 has 14 residues. The CDR3 protein is CASSAFWSPNEQFF. CDR3 DNA: TGTGCCAGCAGCGCCTTTTGGTCCCCCAATGAGCAGTTCTTC.

This clonotype was seen at least ten times. The rearrangement uses TRBV3-1 and TRBJ2-6; no clear D gene. This CDR3 is built from 15 residues. Germline V CDR1 and CDR2: LGHDT, YNNKEL (reference sequence). V lost 0 bases to trimming and J lost 0 bases, with 3 bases between them. CDR3 sequence (DNA): TGTGCCAGCAGCCAAGATGCCTCTGGGGCCAACGTCCTGACTTTC. Amino acid sequence: CASSQDASGANVLTF.

This clonotype was picked up many times. The rearrangement uses TRBV19 and TRBJ1-5; no firm D call. The germline gives CDR1 LNHDA, CDR2 SQIVND (reference sequence). Trimming pared 0 bases from V and 6 bases from J, leaving 0 bases between. The length of the CDR3 is 11 residues. CDR3 protein: CASSIDQPQHF. In DNA, the CDR3 is TGTGCCAGTAGTATAGATCAGCCCCAGCATTTT.

Many counts were recorded for this clonotype. The chain uses TRBV7-2 and TRBJ2-5; 11 positions match TRBD2. Germline loops: CDR1 SGHTA, CDR2 FQGNSA. The CDR3 consists of 17 residues. Trimming took 5 bases from V and 2 from J; bases not matched to a gene: 10. The CDR3 bases are TGTGCCAGCAGCCCCCGAGCAGGGACTAGCGGACAAGAGACCCAGTACTTC. This sequence encodes CASSPRAGTSGQETQYF.

This clonotype was recorded at least ten times. The chain has TRBV12-3 or TRBV12-4 and TRBJ2-1; D perhaps matches TRBD2 (5 bases). With 2 bases removed from V and 6 bases from J, the gap between germline ends came to 17 bases. The CDR3 spans 16 residues. The CDR3 nucleotides read TGTGCCAGCAGTTTAACTCGTGGGAGAGACCTCAATGAGCAGTTCTTC. Translated: CASSLTRGRDLNEQFF.

This clonotype was observed a few times. This sequence joins TRBV7-9 and TRBJ2-3, with D possibly TRBD2 on 6 matching bases. With 6 bases removed from V and 1 base from J, the gap between germline ends came to 11 bases. The CDR3 runs 14 residues. Germline V CDR1 and CDR2: SEHNR, FQNEAQ (reference sequence). The CDR3 sequence: CASSVLAGTDTQYF. CDR3 sequence (DNA): TGTGCCAGCAGTGTATTAGCGGGCACAGATACGCAGTATTTT.

The chain links TRBV20-1 to TRBJ2-2; D is unresolved. This CDR3 has 16 amino acids. Trimming pared 0 bases from V and 0 bases from J, leaving 11 bases between. Germline lookup yields CDR1 DFQATT and CDR2 SNEGSKA (reference sequence). As DNA, the CDR3 is TGCAGTGCTAGAGATCGGCTAGTCGCGAACACCGGGGAGCTGTTTTTT. It encodes CSARDRLVANTGELFF.

Concerning this clonotype itself: Given a much more abundant clone one base away, this may be a read error. No conserved phenylalanine or tryptophan is present at the end of the CDR3, so a read error is the likely explanation. This rearrangement joins TRBV7-9 to TRBJ2-7; 7 nucleotides match TRBD1. CDR3 length equals 14 residues. Germline V gene lookup returns CDR1 SEHNR and CDR2 FQNEAQ (reference sequence). With 5 bases clipped from V and 5 bases from J, the junction kept 9 bases outside the gene matches. CDR3 amino acids: CASSHPTGQDEQYL. CDR3 bases: TGTGCCAGCAGCCATCCGACAGGGCAGGACGAGCAGTACCTC.

The rearrangement uses TRBV10-3 and TRBJ1-5; TRBD1 is a possible D gene (5 bases). CDR1 and CDR2 (germline): ENHRY, SYGVKD. V was clipped by 6 bases and J by 6 bases, with 15 bases between them. This CDR3 contains 14 residues. CDR3 sequence (DNA): TGTGCCATCAGCCGGGACTCGGACGGTCAGCCCCAGCATTTT. This encodes CAISRDSDGQPQHF.

The table lists this clonotype with a few counts. It may be a read error: a sequence one base away is much more abundant. The genes are TRBV3-1 and TRBJ1-4; 8 nucleotides agree with TRBD1. Germline V CDR1 and CDR2: LGHDT, YNNKEL (reference sequence). The CDR3 totals 13 residues. With V trimmed by 8 bases and J by 7 bases, 6 bases remained unmatched. The CDR3 DNA follows: TGTGCCAGCGAGACAGGGGCCGGTGAAAAACTGTTTTTT. Its protein product is CASETGAGEKLFF.

This clonotype was counted many times. The V call is TRBV27, the J call TRBJ1-6, with TRBD1 matching over 9 bases. Germline V CDR1 and CDR2: MNHEY, SMNVEV (reference sequence). J gave up 9 bases and V 2 bases, and 2 bases lay outside the gene matches. The CDR3 extends over 14 amino acids. The CDR3 coding sequence is TGTGCCAGCAGTTTAGGGACAGGGCTTTCACCCCTCCACTTT. It specifies CASSLGTGLSPLHF.

This clonotype was counted at least ten times. The gene calls are TRBV20-1 and TRBJ1-5; D is possibly TRBD1 (5 bases). The length of the CDR3 is 15 residues. Germline V gene sequence: CDR1 DFQATT, CDR2 SNEGSKA (reference sequence). The V end was cut by 1 base, the J end by 4 bases, with 14 bases between. CDR3 amino acids: CSARVRGAPNQPQHF. CDR3 nucleotides: TGCAGTGCTAGAGTGCGAGGGGCCCCAAATCAGCCCCAGCATTTT.

This clonotype is labeled as large (0.1 to 1%). The rearrangement joins TRBV11-2 to TRBJ2-3; 12 bases align to TRBD2. The CDR3 extends over 16 amino acids. CDR1 is SGHAT and CDR2 is FQNNGV in the germline V gene. V lost 5 bases, J lost 5 bases, and 8 bases stayed unmatched. CDR3 region: CASSHWTSGAVDTQYF. The CDR3 region has the DNA TGTGCCAGCAGCCATTGGACTAGCGGGGCTGTAGATACGCAGTATTTT.

This clonotype turned up a few times. CDR3 coding DNA: TGTGCCATCAGTGGGGTGGCAGACAATCAGCCCCAGCATTTT. It codes for CAISGVADNQPQHF. The chain uses TRBV10-3 and TRBJ1-5, with D unclear. Germline lookup yields CDR1 ENHRY and CDR2 SYGVKD. The CDR3 is 14 residues long. Trimming cost V 4 bases and J 3 bases, with 10 bases left between them.

The chain has TRBV6-2 or TRBV6-3 and TRBJ1-1; D is perhaps TRBD1 (5 bases). The CDR3 covers 15 residues. Germline V CDR1 and CDR2: MNHEY, SVGEGT. V lost 6 bases and J lost 1, with 15 bases in between. The CDR3 DNA follows: TGTGCCAGCAGCACCCGGACAAAAGGGAACACTGAAGCTTTCTTT. Protein sequence: CASSTRTKGNTEAFF.

This clonotype was counted at least ten times. V and J are TRBV9 and TRBJ2-7; TRBD1 is a possible D gene (5 bases). Trimming cost V 2 bases and J 0 bases, with 6 bases left between them. CDR1 SGDLS and CDR2 YYNGEE come from the germline V gene. This CDR3 region has 13 residues. DNA for the CDR3: TGTGCCAGCAGCGTGACAGACTCCTACGAGCAGTACTTC. This gives the protein CASSVTDSYEQYF. Based on the CDR3 plus reference TRBV9 and TRBJ2-7, the full variable domain is DSGVTQTPKHLITATGQRVTLRCSPRSGDLSVYWYQQSLDQGLQFLIQYYNGEERAKGNILERFSAQQFPDLHSELNLSSLELGDSALYFCASSVTDSYEQYFGPGTRLTVT.

This sequence joins TRBV12-2 and TRBJ1-1; the table names TRBD1, a call not compared with the DNA. TRBV12-2 is annotated as a pseudogene. The CDR3 totals 13 residues. The CDR3 region is CASRLGTPPEAFF. The CDR3 coding sequence is TGTGCAAGTCGCTTAGGGACCCCCCCTGAAGCTTTCTTT.